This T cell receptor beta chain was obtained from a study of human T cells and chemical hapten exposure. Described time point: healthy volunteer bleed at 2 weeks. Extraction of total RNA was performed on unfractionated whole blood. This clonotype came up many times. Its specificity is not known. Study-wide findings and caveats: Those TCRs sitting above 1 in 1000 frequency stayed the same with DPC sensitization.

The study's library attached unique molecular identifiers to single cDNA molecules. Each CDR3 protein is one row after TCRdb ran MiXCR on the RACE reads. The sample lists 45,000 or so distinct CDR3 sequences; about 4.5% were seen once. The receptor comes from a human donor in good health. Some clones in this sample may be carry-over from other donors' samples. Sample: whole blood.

The CDR3 DNA follows: TGTGCCAGTAGTATATCCGGGCTTCACTACAATGAGCAGTTCTTC. It is translated as CASSISGLHYNEQFF. The chain has TRBV19 and TRBJ2-1; D is unclear. Germline V lookup: CDR1 LNHDA, CDR2 SQIVND (reference sequence). V was trimmed by 2 bases and J by 3 bases, leaving 11 bases between them. The CDR3 length is 15 residues.